The 21 T cell receptor beta chains reported below all come from one sample, sequenced in a study of cytomegalovirus exposure and HLA in healthy donors. The primer mix had 60 Vbeta and 13 Jbeta primers. TCRdb's table, derived via immunoSEQ multiplex PCR, lists solely in-frame clones and lacks some. The data hold about 180,000 clones, with 85% observed a single time. Sequencing used PBMCs. All receptors come from a boy between 2 and 15 years old in good health and CMV-seronegative.

The chain carries TRBV6-1 and TRBJ1-2; D ambiguous. CDR1 is MNHNS, CDR2 SASEGT, per germline. The CDR3 totals 13 residues. Between the trimmed V and J ends, which lost 4 bases and 1 base, there was a span of 7 bases. The CDR3 DNA reads as TGTGCCAGCAGTGTTGGCAGTAACTATGGCTACACCTTC. It codes for CASSVGSNYGYTF.

This clone was counted only a few times. The V and J genes are TRBV6-6 and TRBJ1-3; D gene ambiguous. Germline CDR1 is MNHNY and CDR2 is SVGAGI (reference sequence). V was shortened by 4 bases and J by 0 bases, with 7 bases between the two germline ends. CDR3 size: 14 residues. CDR3 nucleotides: TGTGCCAGCAGTTTCCTTAGCTCTGGAAACACCATATATTTT. Translated: CASSFLSSGNTIYF.

This chain connects TRBV5-6 to TRBJ2-5, with TRBD1 matching over 10 bases. The CDR3 runs 16 residues. Looked up from germline, CDR1 is SGHDT and CDR2 is YYEEEE. With V trimmed by 0 bases and J by 1 base, 3 bases remained unmatched. CDR3 in amino acids: CASSLEGQGIQETQYF. The CDR3 nucleotides are TGTGCCAGCAGCTTGGAGGGACAGGGGATCCAAGAGACCCAGTACTTC.

The V and J genes are TRBV28 and TRBJ1-1; perhaps TRBD1 as D (5 bases). The germline V gene has CDR1 MDHEN and CDR2 SYDVKM. The ends were cut back, 1 base at V and 1 base at J, with 10 bases in the middle. This CDR3 contains 15 residues. For the CDR3, the DNA is TGTGCCAGCAGTTTATATGGGGCGGCGAACACTGAAGCTTTCTTT. It yields the protein CASSLYGAANTEAFF. The full variable domain, rest sourced from reference TRBV28 and TRBJ1-1, is DVKVTQSSRYLVKRTGEKVFLECVQDMDHENMFWYRQDPGLGLRLIYFSYDVKMKEKGDIPEGYSVSREKKERFSLILESASTNQTSMYLCASSLYGAANTEAFFGQGTRLTVV.

CDR3 sequence: CASSTSAGGGYGYTF. The CDR3 nucleotides read TGTGCCAGCAGTACGTCTGCCGGGGGTGGCTATGGCTACACCTTC. The chain joins TRBV2 to TRBJ1-2, with D possibly being TRBD1 (5 bases). Looked up from germline, CDR1 is SNHLY and CDR2 is FYNNEI. V was clipped by 5 bases and J by 4 bases, with 17 bases between them. This CDR3 contains 15 residues.

V usage is TRBV27 and J usage is TRBJ2-3, with D tentatively TRBD2 (5 bases). Trimming pared 5 bases from V and 2 bases from J, leaving 11 bases between. Looked up from germline, CDR1 is MNHEY and CDR2 is SMNVEV (reference sequence). The CDR3 has 14 amino acids. The CDR3 DNA is TGTGCCAGCAGTCTAGCTGTCCCCACAGATACGCAGTATTTT. Translated: CASSLAVPTDTQYF.

The chain carries TRBV28 and TRBJ2-7; 7 nucleotides agree with TRBD1. The CDR3 loop spans 13 amino acids. The V gene's germline CDR1 is MDHEN and CDR2 SYDVKM. The V gene end was trimmed by 3 bases and the J gene end by 2 bases; junction bases not matched to a gene: 1. This chain's CDR3 is CASSLRGPYEQYF. The CDR3 DNA follows: TGTGCCAGCAGTTTGAGGGGGCCCTACGAGCAGTACTTC.

The chain links TRBV6-1 to TRBJ1-2, with 7 positions matching TRBD1. CDR3 length: 13 residues. The germline gives CDR1 MNHNS, CDR2 SASEGT. The V segment lost 5 bases and the J segment 8 bases; nucleotides outside the gene matches: 8. The CDR3 DNA reads TGTGCCAGCAGTCCCTATACAGGGGAGGGCTACACCTTC. This codes for CASSPYTGEGYTF.

The chain is built from TRBV5-4 and TRBJ2-5, with D maybe TRBD2 (5 bases). This CDR3 is 14 amino acids long. V lost 1 base and J 3 bases, leaving 10 bases between the germline ends. Germline CDR1 is SGHNT and CDR2 is YYREEE (reference sequence). DNA of the CDR3: TGTGCCAGCAGCTTGTCAACGGGAAAAGAGACCCAGTACTTC. Protein sequence: CASSLSTGKETQYF.

The chain recombines TRBV15 with TRBJ1-5; D unresolved. Trimming removed 1 base at V and 3 bases at J, with 4 bases between. CDR1 LNHNV and CDR2 YYDKDF come from the germline V gene (reference sequence). CDR3 length: 13 residues. This CDR3 is CATSRANNQPQHF. As DNA, the CDR3 is TGTGCCACCAGCAGAGCCAACAATCAGCCCCAGCATTTT.

The J gene is TRBJ1-2, the V gene TRBV28; D is undetermined. CDR1 and CDR2 from the germline V gene are MDHEN and SYDVKM. The CDR3 loop spans 17 amino acids. The ends were cut back, 3 bases at V and 0 bases at J, with 17 bases in the middle. DNA of the CDR3: TGTGCCAGCAGTTTGCGATTCAGACTGTTAGCTAACTATGGCTACACCTTC. Translated: CASSLRFRLLANYGYTF.

J is TRBJ2-2 and V is TRBV6-5; possible D gene TRBD2, 6 bases. Deletions cut 6 bases from V and 5 bases from J, with 16 bases between. Germline assignment: CDR1 MNHEY and CDR2 SVGAGI. The CDR3 runs to 15 residues. The CDR3 reads CASSLKLAGTGELFF. The CDR3 DNA follows: TGTGCCAGCAGCCTGAAACTAGCAGGGACCGGGGAGCTGTTTTTT.

The chain is built from TRBV12-5 and TRBJ2-7, with TRBD1 identical over 10 bases. With 6 bases clipped from V and 7 bases from J, the junction kept 15 bases outside the gene matches. Germline loops: CDR1 LGHNT, CDR2 FRNRAP. The length of the CDR3 is 16 residues. CDR3 nucleotides: TGTGCTAGTGGACCAAAACCGGGACAGGGGTCGTGTGAGCAGTACGTC. Its protein is CASGPKPGQGSCEQYV.

V is TRBV5-1 and J is TRBJ2-2, with a possible D match to TRBD1 (5 bases). CDR3 size: 14 residues. From germline, CDR1 is SGHRS and CDR2 YFSETQ. Between the trimmed V and J ends, which lost 4 bases and 6 bases, there was a span of 13 bases. The CDR3: CASSRTLGSGELFF. CDR3 in DNA: TGCGCCAGCAGCAGGACACTTGGGTCCGGGGAGCTGTTTTTT.

The chain couples TRBV6-1 to TRBJ1-5; D may be TRBD1 (5 bases). V dropped 3 bases and J dropped 7 bases, with 10 bases sitting between them. CDR1 and CDR2 from the germline V gene are MNHNS and SASEGT. The CDR3 extends over 13 amino acids. CDR3 coding DNA: TGTGCCAGCAGTGAGGGGGGTTGGCAGCCCCAGCATTTT. It is translated as CASSEGGWQPQHF.

The CDR3 loop reads CASSIGQGAFF. The DNA for the CDR3 is TGTGCCAGTAGTATCGGACAGGGCGCTTTCTTT. The chain combines TRBV19 with TRBJ1-1; 8 positions agree with TRBD1. Per the germline V gene, CDR1 is LNHDA and CDR2 is SQIVND (reference sequence). V dropped 3 bases and J dropped 11; count of bases not matched to a gene: 2. CDR3 size: 11 residues.

Here the CDR3 reads CASSSNPSGSSYEQYF. The DNA for the CDR3 is TGTGCCAGCAGCTCAAACCCTAGCGGGAGCTCCTACGAGCAGTACTTC. The chain uses TRBV7-8 and TRBJ2-7; 10 bases are a match to TRBD2. Germline CDR1 SGHVS, CDR2 FQNEAQ. The CDR3 runs 16 residues. With 4 bases clipped from V and 0 bases from J, the junction kept 6 bases outside the gene matches.

V and J are TRBV6-5 and TRBJ2-5; 10 bases are shared with TRBD2. CDR3 size: 15 residues. J was trimmed by 4 bases and V by 5 bases; bases with no gene match: 7. Germline loops: CDR1 MNHEY, CDR2 SVGAGI. The CDR3, as DNA: TGTGCCAGCAGTACCTTACTAGCGGGGTTAGAGACCCAGTACTTC. Translation: CASSTLLAGLETQYF.

In its sample, this clone was seen once. This rearrangement joins TRBV6-4 to TRBJ1-1; TRBD1 matches 9 bases. Germline V lookup: CDR1 MRHNA, CDR2 SNTAGT. The trim removed 8 bases at V and 3 bases at J, leaving 10 bases unmatched. There are 15 residues in the CDR3. CDR3 DNA sequence: TGTGCCAGCTCGGGGACAGGGAGCGTGGACACTGAAGCTTTCTTT. This gives the protein CASSGTGSVDTEAFF.

J is TRBJ1-5 and V is TRBV28, with D possibly TRBD1 on 5 matching bases. There are 16 residues in the CDR3. The germline V gene has CDR1 MDHEN and CDR2 SYDVKM. V shed 8 bases and J shed 4 bases, with 21 bases lying between them. This chain's CDR3 is CASVPSWQGGNQPQHF. The DNA of the CDR3 is TGTGCCAGCGTACCTTCCTGGCAGGGTGGAAATCAGCCCCAGCATTTT.

The chain has TRBV9 and TRBJ1-2; 9 positions agree with TRBD1. The CDR3 covers 12 residues. Per the germline V gene, CDR1 is SGDLS and CDR2 is YYNGEE. Trimming at V came to 6 bases and at J to 7 bases, leaving 4 bases not matched to a gene. The CDR3 sequence: CASKTGGFGYTF. The CDR3 nucleotides are TGTGCCAGCAAGACAGGGGGTTTTGGCTACACCTTC.